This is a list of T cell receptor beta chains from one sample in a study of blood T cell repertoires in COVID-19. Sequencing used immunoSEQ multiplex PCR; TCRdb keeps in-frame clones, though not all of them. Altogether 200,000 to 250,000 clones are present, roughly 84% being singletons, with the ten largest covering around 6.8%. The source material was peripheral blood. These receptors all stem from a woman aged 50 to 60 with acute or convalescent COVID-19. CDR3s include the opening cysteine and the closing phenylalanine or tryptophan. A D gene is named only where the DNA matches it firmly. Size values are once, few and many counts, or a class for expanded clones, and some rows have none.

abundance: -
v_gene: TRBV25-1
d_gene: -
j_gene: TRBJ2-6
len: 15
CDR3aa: CASSQFRDGANVLTF
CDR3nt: TGTGCCAGCAGTCAGTTTCGGGATGGGGCCAACGTCCTGACTTTC

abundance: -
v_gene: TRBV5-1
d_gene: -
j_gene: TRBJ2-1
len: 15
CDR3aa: CASSLETSSYNEQFF
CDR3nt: TGCGCCAGCAGCTTGGAAACGAGCTCCTACAATGAGCAGTTCTTC

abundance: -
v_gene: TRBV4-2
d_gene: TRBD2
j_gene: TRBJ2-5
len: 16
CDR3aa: CASSFKLAGGPETQYF
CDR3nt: TGTGCCAGCAGCTTTAAACTAGCGGGGGGGCCGGAGACCCAGTACTTC

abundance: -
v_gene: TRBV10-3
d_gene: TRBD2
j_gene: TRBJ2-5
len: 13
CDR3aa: CAIRDAGAETQYF
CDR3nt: TGTGCCATCAGAGACGCGGGAGCAGAGACCCAGTACTTC

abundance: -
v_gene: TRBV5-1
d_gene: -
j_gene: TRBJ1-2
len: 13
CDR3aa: CASSGTGSYGYTF
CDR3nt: TGCGCCAGCAGCGGAACAGGGAGCTATGGCTACACCTTC

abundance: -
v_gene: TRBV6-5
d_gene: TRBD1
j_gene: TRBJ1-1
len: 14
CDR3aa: CASSMDRGRGEAFF
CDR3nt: TGTGCCAGCAGCATGGACAGGGGGCGAGGTGAAGCTTTCTTT

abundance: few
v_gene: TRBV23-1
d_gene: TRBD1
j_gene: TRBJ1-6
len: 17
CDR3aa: CASSQDRGVPHNSPLHF
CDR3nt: TGCGCCAGCAGTCAGGACAGGGGAGTTCCCCATAATTCACCCCTCCACTTT

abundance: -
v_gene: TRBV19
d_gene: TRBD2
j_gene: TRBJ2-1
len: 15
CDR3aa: CASSAGLAGYNEQFF
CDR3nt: TGTGCCAGTAGTGCGGGACTAGCGGGTTACAATGAGCAGTTCTTC

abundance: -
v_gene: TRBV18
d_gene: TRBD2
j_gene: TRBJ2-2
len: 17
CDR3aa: CASSPQSSGRNTGELFF
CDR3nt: TGTGCCAGCTCACCTCAATCTAGCGGGCGGAACACCGGGGAGCTGTTTTTT

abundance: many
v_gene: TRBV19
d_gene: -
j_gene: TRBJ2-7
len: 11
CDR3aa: CASTNSYEQYF
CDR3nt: TGTGCCAGTACTAACTCCTACGAGCAGTACTTC

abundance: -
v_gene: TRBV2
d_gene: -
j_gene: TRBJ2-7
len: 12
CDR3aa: CASSVIHYEQYF
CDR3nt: TGTGCCAGCAGTGTTATACACTACGAGCAGTACTTC

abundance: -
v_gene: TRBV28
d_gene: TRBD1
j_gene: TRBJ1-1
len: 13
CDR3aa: CASSPTGGTEAFF
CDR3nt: TGTGCCAGCAGTCCAACAGGGGGAACTGAAGCTTTCTTT

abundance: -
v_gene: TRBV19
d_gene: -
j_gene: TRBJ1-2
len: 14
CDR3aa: CASNSRGIYRGYTF
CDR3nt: TGTGCCAGTAATTCAAGGGGAATATATCGTGGCTACACCTTC

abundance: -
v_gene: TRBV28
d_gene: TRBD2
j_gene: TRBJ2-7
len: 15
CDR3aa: CASAKTSGHIYEQYF
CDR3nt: TGTGCCAGCGCTAAAACTAGCGGCCACATTTACGAGCAGTACTTC

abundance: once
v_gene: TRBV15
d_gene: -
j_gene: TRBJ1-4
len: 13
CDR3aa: CATSRARNEKLFF
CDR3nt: TGTGCCACCAGCAGAGCCCGTAATGAAAAACTGTTTTTT

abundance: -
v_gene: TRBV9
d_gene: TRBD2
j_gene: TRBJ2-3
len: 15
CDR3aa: CASSVASGSTDTQYF
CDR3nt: TGTGCCAGCAGCGTTGCTAGCGGGAGCACAGATACGCAGTATTTT

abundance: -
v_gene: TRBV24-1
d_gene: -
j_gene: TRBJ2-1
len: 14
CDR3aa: CATSEDLQHNEQFF
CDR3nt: TGTGCCACCAGTGAGGATTTACAGCACAATGAGCAGTTCTTC

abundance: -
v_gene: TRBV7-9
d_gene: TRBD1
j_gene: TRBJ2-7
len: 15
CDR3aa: CASSNTGTGTYEQYF
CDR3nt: TGTGCCAGCAGCAACACCGGGACAGGGACCTACGAGCAGTACTTC

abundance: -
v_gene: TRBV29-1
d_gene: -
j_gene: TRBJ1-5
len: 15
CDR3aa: CSVSLNSGSNQPQHF
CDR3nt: TGCAGCGTTTCCCTGAATTCAGGAAGCAATCAGCCCCAGCATTTT

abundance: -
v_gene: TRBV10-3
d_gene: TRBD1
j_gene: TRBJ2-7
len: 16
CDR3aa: CAISWTGGEGSYEQYF
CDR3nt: TGTGCCATCAGCTGGACAGGGGGCGAAGGATCCTACGAGCAGTACTTC

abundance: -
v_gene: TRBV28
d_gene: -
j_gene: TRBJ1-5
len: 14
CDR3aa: CASSLGGDNQPQHF
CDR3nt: TGTGCCAGCAGTCTAGGGGGGGACAATCAGCCCCAGCATTTT

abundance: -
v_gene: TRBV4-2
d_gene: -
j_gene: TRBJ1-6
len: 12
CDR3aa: CASSRQNSPLHF
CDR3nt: TGTGCCAGCAGCCGCCAGAATTCACCCCTCCACTTT

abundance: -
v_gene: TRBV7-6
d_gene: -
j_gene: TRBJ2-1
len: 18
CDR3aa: CASSPTRGITRAFNEQFF
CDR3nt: TGTGCCAGCAGCCCCACTAGGGGGATAACAAGGGCTTTTAATGAGCAGTTCTTC

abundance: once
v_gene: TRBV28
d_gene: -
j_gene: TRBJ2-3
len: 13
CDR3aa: CASSLQFTDTQYF
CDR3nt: TGTGCCAGCAGTTTACAATTCACAGATACGCAGTATTTT

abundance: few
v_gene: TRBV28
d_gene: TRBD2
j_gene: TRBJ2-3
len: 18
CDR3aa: CASSSLIVLAGGRDTQYF
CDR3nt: TGTGCCAGCAGCAGTTTGATCGTACTAGCGGGGGGTAGAGATACGCAGTATTTT

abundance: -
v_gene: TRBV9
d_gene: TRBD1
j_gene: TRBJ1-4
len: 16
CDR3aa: CASSPRGQGTNEKLFF
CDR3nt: TGTGCCAGCAGCCCGAGGGGACAGGGAACTAATGAAAAACTGTTTTTT

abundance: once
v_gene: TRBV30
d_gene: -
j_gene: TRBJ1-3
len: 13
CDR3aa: CAWSRGSGNTIYF
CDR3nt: TGTGCCTGGAGCAGGGGATCTGGAAACACCATATATTTT

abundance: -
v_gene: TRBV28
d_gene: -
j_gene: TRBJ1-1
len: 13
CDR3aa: CASSFSQNTEAFF
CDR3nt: TGTGCCAGCAGTTTTTCCCAGAACACTGAAGCTTTCTTT

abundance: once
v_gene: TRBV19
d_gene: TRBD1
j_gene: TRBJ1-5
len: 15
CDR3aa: CASNRLDRMGQPQHF
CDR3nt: TGTGCCAGTAATCGTTTGGACAGGATGGGTCAGCCCCAGCATTTT

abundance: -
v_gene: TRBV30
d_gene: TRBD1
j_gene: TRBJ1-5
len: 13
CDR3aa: CAWETGANQPQHF
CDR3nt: TGTGCCTGGGAAACAGGGGCCAATCAGCCCCAGCATTTT

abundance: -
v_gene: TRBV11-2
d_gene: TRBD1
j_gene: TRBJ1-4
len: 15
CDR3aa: CASSPDRARGEKLFF
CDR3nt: TGTGCCAGCAGCCCTGACAGGGCGCGGGGTGAAAAACTGTTTTTT

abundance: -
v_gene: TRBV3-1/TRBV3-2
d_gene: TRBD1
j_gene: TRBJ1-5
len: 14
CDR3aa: CASSQGSGTGDTHF
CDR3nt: TGTGCCAGCAGCCAAGGAAGTGGGACAGGGGACACGCATTTT

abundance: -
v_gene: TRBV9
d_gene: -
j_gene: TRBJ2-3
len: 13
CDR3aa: CASSVDSGDTQYF
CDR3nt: TGTGCCAGCAGCGTAGATTCGGGAGATACGCAGTATTTT

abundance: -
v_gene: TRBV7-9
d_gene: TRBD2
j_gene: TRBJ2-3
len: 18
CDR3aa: CASSLISSGETSTDTQYF
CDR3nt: TGTGCCAGCAGCTTAATTTCTAGCGGAGAGACTAGCACAGATACGCAGTATTTT

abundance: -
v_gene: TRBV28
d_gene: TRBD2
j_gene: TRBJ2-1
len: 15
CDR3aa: CASREAGGPFNEQFF
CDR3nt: TGTGCCAGCAGGGAAGCGGGAGGGCCGTTTAATGAGCAGTTCTTC

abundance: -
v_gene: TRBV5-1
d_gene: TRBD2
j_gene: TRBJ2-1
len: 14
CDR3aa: CASNRLAGDNEQFF
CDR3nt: TGCGCCAGCAACCGACTAGCGGGGGACAATGAGCAGTTCTTC

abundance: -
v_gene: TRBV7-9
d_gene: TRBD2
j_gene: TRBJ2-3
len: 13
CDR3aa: CATKREGRNTQYF
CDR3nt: TGTGCCACCAAGCGGGAGGGCCGGAATACGCAGTATTTT

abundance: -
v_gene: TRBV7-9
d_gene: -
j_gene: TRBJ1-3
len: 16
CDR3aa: CASSAAQGNSGNTIYF
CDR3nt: TGTGCCAGCAGCGCCGCGCAGGGGAACTCTGGAAACACCATATATTTT

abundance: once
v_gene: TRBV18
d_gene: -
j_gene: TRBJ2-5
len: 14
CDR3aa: CASSPRPGEETQYF
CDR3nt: TGTGCCAGCTCACCACGCCCAGGGGAGGAGACCCAGTACTTC

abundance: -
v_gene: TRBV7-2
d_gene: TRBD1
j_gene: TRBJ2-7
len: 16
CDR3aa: CASSQASGQGTYEQYF
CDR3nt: TGTGCCAGCAGCCAAGCGTCGGGACAGGGGACCTACGAGCAGTACTTC

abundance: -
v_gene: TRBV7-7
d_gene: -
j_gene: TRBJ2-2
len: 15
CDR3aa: CASSDNRVTTGELFF
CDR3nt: TGTGCCAGCAGCGACAACAGGGTTACCACCGGGGAGCTGTTTTTT